This T cell receptor beta chain was captured by sequencing in a study of blood T cells in healthy people across ages. Study background: With template switching, about one barcoded beta molecule was captured per two T cells. Study findings and constraints: Bulk PBMC profiling left naive and antigen-experienced comparisons inconclusive.

In regard to this clonotype: Its antigen is still unknown.

Total RNA extracted from each sample amounted to at least 6 micrograms. A sample-barcoded 5' primer and a J-beta primer mix were used in a second PCR of about 7 to 12 cycles. Every molecule of cDNA carried a tag from a template-switch adaptor with 12 random nucleotides. TCRdb called the 5' RACE reads again in MiXCR, with one record for every CDR3 protein. The sample holds roughly 800,000 distinct CDR3 sequences; roughly 64% are singletons and the top ten take approximately 20%. Germline trimming cut 5 bases from V and 9 bases from J; bases unmatched to any gene: 16. The CDR3 consists of 17 residues. Germline V CDR1 and CDR2: SGHAT, FQNNGV.

The specimen sequenced was blood. The chain couples TRBV11-2 to TRBJ1-6; 7 nucleotides line up with TRBD1. This sequence originates from a man aged 30 to 39 in good health. The CDR3 DNA sequence: TGTGCCAGCAGCAAACGGACAGGAACTTTTGACACTTCACCCCTCCACTTT. It codes for CASSKRTGTFDTSPLHF.